Listed below are T cell receptor beta chains from one sample, sequenced in a study of blood T cell repertoires in COVID-19. The repertoire was sequenced with immunoSEQ multiplex PCR; TCRdb's copy has only in-frame clones and lacks some. The data hold tens of thousands of clones, with roughly 88% observed a single time. The sequenced material came from peripheral blood. These TCRs come from a man aged 80 or over with active or convalescent COVID-19. CDR3s include the opening cysteine and the closing phenylalanine or tryptophan. A D gene is named only where the DNA matches it firmly. Some rows have no size entry. The others give once, few or many, or a class for an expanded clone.

J: TRBJ1-2; length: 13; V: TRBV6-4; D: .; size: .; DNA: TGTGCCAGTTATGGGGGCACGGACTATGGCTACACCTTC; CDR3: CASYGGTDYGYTF
J: TRBJ2-5; length: 15; V: TRBV2; D: TRBD2; size: .; DNA: TGTGCCAGCAAATCGACTAGCGGGGGGGCGATGACCCAGTACTTC; CDR3: CASKSTSGGAMTQYF
J: TRBJ1-2; length: 12; V: TRBV28; D: .; size: .; DNA: TGTGCCAGCAGCCCTCTCAACTATGGCTACACCTTC; CDR3: CASSPLNYGYTF
J: TRBJ2-7; length: 14; V: TRBV12-5; D: .; size: .; DNA: TGTGCTAGTGGTTTGGTAGGCGGGACCTACGAGCAGTACTTC; CDR3: CASGLVGGTYEQYF
J: TRBJ2-1; length: 14; V: TRBV6-6; D: .; size: once; DNA: TGTGCCAGCAGTTACTCGTCCAGCTACAATGAGCAGTTCTTC; CDR3: CASSYSSSYNEQFF
J: TRBJ2-5; length: 14; V: TRBV27; D: TRBD2; size: .; DNA: TGTGCCAGCAGCGGGCGGGGGAGGCAAGAGACCCAGTACTTC; CDR3: CASSGRGRQETQYF
J: TRBJ1-2; length: 15; V: TRBV4-1; D: .; size: .; DNA: TGCGCCAGCAGCCAAGTGGGCAGGAACTTCTATGGCTACACCTTC; CDR3: CASSQVGRNFYGYTF
J: TRBJ2-3; length: 14; V: TRBV5-1; D: .; size: .; DNA: TGCGCCAGCAGCTCACCCCAGGGCACAGATACGCAGTATTTT; CDR3: CASSSPQGTDTQYF
J: TRBJ1-5; length: 14; V: TRBV19; D: TRBD1; size: few; DNA: TGTGCCAGTCGGGACAGGGATAGCAATCAGCCCCAGCATTTT; CDR3: CASRDRDSNQPQHF
J: TRBJ1-1; length: 15; V: TRBV28; D: TRBD1; size: .; DNA: TGTGCCAGCAGTTTACATCGATCGACAGGGGCTGAAGCTTTCTTT; CDR3: CASSLHRSTGAEAFF
J: TRBJ2-7; length: 15; V: TRBV3-1/TRBV3-2; D: .; size: .; DNA: TGTGCCAGCAGCCAAGGGGCTAGCTTTCACTACGAGCAGTACTTC; CDR3: CASSQGASFHYEQYF
J: TRBJ1-1; length: 13; V: TRBV28; D: .; size: .; DNA: TGTGCCAGCAGGACCGCCGGGTACTCGGAAGCTTTCTTT; CDR3: CASRTAGYSEAFF
J: TRBJ2-4; length: 15; V: TRBV4-3; D: .; size: .; DNA: TGCGCCAGCAGCCAAGTAGGGGGGGCTCAAAACATTCAGTACTTC; CDR3: CASSQVGGAQNIQYF
J: TRBJ2-6; length: 15; V: TRBV14; D: .; size: .; DNA: TGTGCCAGCAGCCAAGAACAGGCAGGCATCGGGGTCCTGACTTTC; CDR3: CASSQEQAGIGVLTF
J: TRBJ2-7; length: 12; V: TRBV30; D: TRBD2; size: .; DNA: TGTGCCTGGAGTGGGGGGGGTGGGGAGCAGTACTTC; CDR3: CAWSGGGGEQYF
J: TRBJ1-2; length: 15; V: TRBV30; D: TRBD1; size: few; DNA: TGTGCCTGGAGTGAGGGGGCGCGGAGTTACTATGGCTACACCTTC; CDR3: CAWSEGARSYYGYTF
J: TRBJ1-1; length: 15; V: TRBV4-2; D: .; size: .; DNA: TGTGCCAGCAGCCAAGATGGGGGGGAATGGACTGAAGCTTTCTTT; CDR3: CASSQDGGEWTEAFF
J: TRBJ1-1; length: 15; V: TRBV19; D: TRBD1; size: .; DNA: TGTGCCAGTAGTCTCGGGAACAGGGGGAACACTGAAGCTTTCTTT; CDR3: CASSLGNRGNTEAFF
J: TRBJ2-7; length: 15; V: TRBV5-1; D: TRBD1; size: .; DNA: TGCGCCAGCAGCTGGAGGACAGGGATCTCCTACGAGCAGTACTTC; CDR3: CASSWRTGISYEQYF
J: TRBJ1-1; length: 13; V: TRBV27; D: .; size: once; DNA: TGTGCCAGCAGTTTATCTGGGTCCGGGGAAGCTTTCTTT; CDR3: CASSLSGSGEAFF
J: TRBJ2-6; length: 16; V: TRBV4-3; D: .; size: .; DNA: TGCGCCAGCAGCCAAGATCACAGGTACGGGGCCAACGTCCTGACTTTC; CDR3: CASSQDHRYGANVLTF
J: TRBJ1-4; length: 13; V: TRBV12-3/TRBV12-4; D: .; size: few; DNA: TGTGCCAGCAGTCCGGGACACACCGAATTACTGTTTTTT; CDR3: CASSPGHTELLFF
J: TRBJ1-2; length: 14; V: TRBV5-1; D: .; size: .; DNA: TGCGCCAGCAGCCGGGAGGGCGGAAACTATGGCTACACCTTC; CDR3: CASSREGGNYGYTF
J: TRBJ2-5; length: 14; V: TRBV6-5; D: .; size: .; DNA: TGTGCCAGCAGTTCCCCGACTAGGCGTGAGACCCAGTACTTC; CDR3: CASSSPTRRETQYF
J: TRBJ2-1; length: 14; V: TRBV30; D: .; size: .; DNA: TGTGCCTGGAGTGTTAATCAGGGAGCGGGTGAGCAGTTCTTC; CDR3: CAWSVNQGAGEQFF
J: TRBJ1-5; length: 15; V: TRBV4-1; D: .; size: .; DNA: TGCGCCAGCAGCCCAGACCTATTAAGAAATCAGCCCCAGCATTTT; CDR3: CASSPDLLRNQPQHF
J: TRBJ1-2; length: 14; V: TRBV11-3; D: .; size: .; DNA: TGTGCCAGCAACTATTCCACAGACAGTCATGGCTACACCTTC; CDR3: CASNYSTDSHGYTF
J: TRBJ1-6; length: 16; V: TRBV10-3; D: TRBD1; size: .; DNA: TGTGCCATCGGAGTACAAACGGGCAGGGGGAGGACACCCCTCCACTTT; CDR3: CAIGVQTGRGRTPLHF
J: TRBJ2-3; length: 15; V: TRBV18; D: TRBD2; size: .; DNA: TGTGCCAGCTCACCACCGGGCGGGAGTAGAGATACGCAGTATTTT; CDR3: CASSPPGGSRDTQYF
J: TRBJ1-2; length: 14; V: TRBV7-9; D: .; size: .; DNA: TGTGCCAGCAGCGCCGAATTGACTGGCTATGGCTACACCTTC; CDR3: CASSAELTGYGYTF
J: TRBJ2-5; length: 17; V: TRBV28; D: .; size: once; DNA: TGTGCCAGCATCCCCGCGGGCACCGGGCATCCCGGGGAGACCCAGTACTTC; CDR3: CASIPAGTGHPGETQYF
J: TRBJ2-7; length: 18; V: TRBV14; D: .; size: once; DNA: TGTGCCAGCAGCCAAGATCGGGGTAGGCGGGCCAGCTCCTACGAGCAGTACTTC; CDR3: CASSQDRGRRASSYEQYF
J: TRBJ1-5; length: 14; V: TRBV6-2/TRBV6-3; D: TRBD1; size: few; DNA: TGTGCCAGCAGTCGGGACAGGGATTATCAGCCCCAGCATTTT; CDR3: CASSRDRDYQPQHF
J: TRBJ1-2; length: 17; V: TRBV6-6; D: .; size: .; DNA: TGTGCCAGCAGTCCAATCTTGGGGACAAGAAAAAACTATGGCTACACCTTC; CDR3: CASSPILGTRKNYGYTF
J: TRBJ1-6; length: 14; V: TRBV28; D: .; size: .; DNA: TGTGCCAGCAGTTTGCCGGGGTCGGATTCACCCCTCCACTTT; CDR3: CASSLPGSDSPLHF
J: TRBJ2-1; length: 17; V: TRBV7-8; D: .; size: .; DNA: TGTGCCAGCAGCTTTCTCGCGGAGGCGATTATCAACAATGAGCAGTTCTTC; CDR3: CASSFLAEAIINNEQFF
J: TRBJ1-5; length: 13; V: TRBV19; D: TRBD1; size: .; DNA: TGTGCCAGCGAATACAGGGGAGGTCAGCCCCAGCATTTT; CDR3: CASEYRGGQPQHF
J: TRBJ2-1; length: 15; V: TRBV4-2; D: TRBD2; size: .; DNA: TGTGCCAGCAGCCAAGAAGGGACTAGCTACAATGAGCAGTTCTTC; CDR3: CASSQEGTSYNEQFF
J: TRBJ2-7; length: 12; V: TRBV28; D: .; size: .; DNA: TGTGCCAGCAGTCCCGACAGCTACGAGCAGTACTTC; CDR3: CASSPDSYEQYF
J: TRBJ2-7; length: 16; V: TRBV28; D: .; size: .; DNA: TGTGCCAGCAGTTTATCGATGGGGGCGCCTCTAAAGTCGCGGTACTTC; CDR3: CASSLSMGAPLKSRYF
J: TRBJ2-5; length: 13; V: TRBV19; D: .; size: .; DNA: TGTGCCAGTGGGGGCACATTCCAAGAGACCCAGTACTTC; CDR3: CASGGTFQETQYF
J: TRBJ2-1; length: 12; V: TRBV28; D: .; size: .; DNA: TGTGCCAGCACCCGTACCTACAATGAGCAGTTCTTC; CDR3: CASTRTYNEQFF
J: TRBJ2-5; length: 14; V: TRBV5-1; D: .; size: .; DNA: TGCGCCAGCAGCTTGGTCGCCCAGAAGGAGACCCAGTACTTC; CDR3: CASSLVAQKETQYF
J: TRBJ2-5; length: 13; V: TRBV18; D: TRBD1; size: .; DNA: TGTGCCAGCTCACCAGGCAGGGGGGAGACCCAGTACTTC; CDR3: CASSPGRGETQYF
J: TRBJ1-1; length: 15; V: TRBV7-9; D: .; size: .; DNA: TGTGCCAGCAGCTCACGCGGGGGGGCGCGCACTGAAGCTTTCTTT; CDR3: CASSSRGGARTEAFF
J: TRBJ1-5; length: 13; V: TRBV6-6; D: TRBD1; size: .; DNA: TGTGCCAGCAGCCCAGACAGGGTTCAGCCCCAGCATTTT; CDR3: CASSPDRVQPQHF
J: TRBJ2-5; length: 14; V: TRBV6-5; D: TRBD2; size: .; DNA: TGTGCCAGCGGAAGCGGGGGGGCCGTAGAGACCCAGTACTTC; CDR3: CASGSGGAVETQYF
J: TRBJ2-7; length: 12; V: TRBV5-1; D: .; size: .; DNA: TGCGCCAGTTCCGGGACAACCTACGAGCAGTACTTC; CDR3: CASSGTTYEQYF
J: TRBJ2-1; length: 15; V: TRBV19; D: TRBD2; size: .; DNA: TGTGCCAGTAGCGGGAGGGCCGGGTCCTACAATGAGCAGTTCTTC; CDR3: CASSGRAGSYNEQFF
J: TRBJ2-7; length: 16; V: TRBV4-1; D: TRBD1; size: .; DNA: TGCGCCAGCAGCCAAGTAACCCGGGACAGGGGAGTTTGGCAGTACTTC; CDR3: CASSQVTRDRGVWQYF
J: TRBJ1-3; length: 14; V: TRBV5-1; D: .; size: .; DNA: TGCGCCAGCAAGAGTCAATTCTCTGGAAACACCATATATTTT; CDR3: CASKSQFSGNTIYF
J: TRBJ2-7; length: 14; V: TRBV3-1/TRBV3-2; D: TRBD2; size: .; DNA: TGTGCCAGCAGCCAACGGGGGGGCAGTAACGAGCAGTACTTC; CDR3: CASSQRGGSNEQYF
J: TRBJ2-2; length: 16; V: TRBV11-2; D: .; size: .; DNA: TGTGCCAGCAGCTTAGGGGTGGGGGCATTATTGGAGGAGCTGTTTTTT; CDR3: CASSLGVGALLEELFF